This TCR beta chain was retrieved from a study of blood T cell repertoires in COVID-19. The CDR3 sequence is 15 residues long. The germline V and J ends were trimmed by 5 bases and 1 base, with 11 bases remaining between them. Germline V gene lookup returns CDR1 PRHDT and CDR2 FYEKMQ (reference sequence). Some clones are missing from TCRdb's copy, which holds only in-frame ones; the method was immunoSEQ multiplex PCR. The sample holds under 300,000 clones; nearly 85% are singletons and the top ten take around 5.5%. The sequenced sample consisted of peripheral blood. J is TRBJ2-2 and V is TRBV13, with D perhaps matching TRBD2 (6 bases). The clonotype originates from a human donor in a cohort sampled during active COVID-19. In DNA form, the CDR3 reads TGTGCCAGCAGCCATAGGAGGGGGAACACCGGGGAGCTGTTTTTT. Protein product: CASSHRRGNTGELFF.